This TCR beta chain is from a study of graft-versus-host responses after intestinal transplantation. With regard to this clone: Its antigen is not known.

The germline V gene encodes CDR1 SEHNR and CDR2 FQNEAQ (reference sequence). Trimming stripped 4 bases from V and 4 bases from J, with 7 bases between. There are 13 residues in the CDR3. The data were produced by immunoSEQ multiplex PCR, yet TCRdb's version contains in-frame clones alone and is incomplete. The sample holds about 120,000 clones, just over 90% seen once. This TCR was sampled from a human donor who received an intestinal transplant. The V call is TRBV7-9, the J call TRBJ2-2; D gene uncertain. The material was unstimulated CD4+ T cells sorted from spleen or lymph node cells, obtained before intestinal transplant. The DNA of the CDR3 is TGTGCCAGCAGCTCGAGATCCACCGGGGAGCTGTTTTTT. It specifies CASSSRSTGELFF. The whole variable domain, remainder taken from reference TRBV7-9 and TRBJ2-2, is DTGVSQNPRHKITKRGQNVTFRCDPISEHNRLYWYRQTLGQGPEFLTYFQNEAQLEKSRLLSDRFSAERPKGSFSTLEIQRTEQGDSAMYLCASSSRSTGELFFGEGSRLTVL.